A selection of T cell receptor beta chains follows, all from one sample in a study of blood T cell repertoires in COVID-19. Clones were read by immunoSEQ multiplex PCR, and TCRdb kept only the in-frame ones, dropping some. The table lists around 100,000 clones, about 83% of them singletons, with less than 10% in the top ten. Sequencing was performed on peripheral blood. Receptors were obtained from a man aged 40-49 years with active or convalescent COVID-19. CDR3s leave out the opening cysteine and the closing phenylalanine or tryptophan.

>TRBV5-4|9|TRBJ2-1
ASKQNNEQF
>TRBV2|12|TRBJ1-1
ASSDAGLNTEAF
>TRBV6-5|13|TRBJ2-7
ASSYSLQGGYEQY
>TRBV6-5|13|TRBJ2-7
ASRETSGGSYEQY
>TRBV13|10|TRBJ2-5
ASSLAQETQY
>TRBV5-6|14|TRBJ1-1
ASSFRDRGPGTEAF
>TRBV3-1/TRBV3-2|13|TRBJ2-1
ASSQVGSGVREQF
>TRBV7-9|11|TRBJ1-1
ASSPQTGREAF
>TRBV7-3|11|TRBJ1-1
ASSPLMNTEAF
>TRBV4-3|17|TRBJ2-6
ASSQFSVQGKSGANVLT
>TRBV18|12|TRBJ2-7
ASSPLETGNEQY
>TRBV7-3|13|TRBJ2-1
ASSPGTSGGGEQF
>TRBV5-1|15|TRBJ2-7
ASSLPFGLAGGNEQY
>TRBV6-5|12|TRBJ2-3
ASSPRTPSDTQY
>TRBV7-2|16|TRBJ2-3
ASSTQTAGGLRPDTQY
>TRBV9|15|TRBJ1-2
ASSVLDRGPSNYGYT
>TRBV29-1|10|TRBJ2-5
SASQGLETQY
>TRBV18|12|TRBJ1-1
ASSGQAQNTEAF
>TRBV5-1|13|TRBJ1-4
ASSPGVVVNEKLF
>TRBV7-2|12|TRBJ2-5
ASSYRDRGETQY
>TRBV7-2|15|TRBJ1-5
ASSYRDSGRGNQPQH
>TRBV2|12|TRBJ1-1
ASSKQQGRTEAF
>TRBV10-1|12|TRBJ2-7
ASSSGTSDTQQY
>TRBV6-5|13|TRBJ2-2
ASSYRGGYTGELF
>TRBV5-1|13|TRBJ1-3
ASSSRGLSGNTIY
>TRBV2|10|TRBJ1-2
ASSRDRRSYT
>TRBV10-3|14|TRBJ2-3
AISEGQGFNTDTQY
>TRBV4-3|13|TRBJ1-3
ASSHTGGLGNTIY
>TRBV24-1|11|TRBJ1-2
ATAREVNYGYT
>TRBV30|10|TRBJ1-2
AWSQTDYGYT
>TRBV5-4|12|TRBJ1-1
ASSLDRMNTEAF
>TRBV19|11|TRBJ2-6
ASSISGANVLT
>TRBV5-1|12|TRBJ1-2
ASSQDRGDDGYT